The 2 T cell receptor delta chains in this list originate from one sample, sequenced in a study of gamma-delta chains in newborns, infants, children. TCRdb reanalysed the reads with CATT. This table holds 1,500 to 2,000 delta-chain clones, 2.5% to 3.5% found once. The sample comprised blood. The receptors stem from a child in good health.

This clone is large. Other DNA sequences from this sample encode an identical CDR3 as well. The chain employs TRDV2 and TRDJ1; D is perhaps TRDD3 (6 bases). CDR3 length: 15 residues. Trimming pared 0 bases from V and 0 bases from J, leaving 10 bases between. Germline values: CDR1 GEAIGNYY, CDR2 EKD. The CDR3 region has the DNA TGTGCCTGTGACACCGTGGGGGGTAACACCGATAAACTCATCTTT. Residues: CACDTVGGNTDKLIF.

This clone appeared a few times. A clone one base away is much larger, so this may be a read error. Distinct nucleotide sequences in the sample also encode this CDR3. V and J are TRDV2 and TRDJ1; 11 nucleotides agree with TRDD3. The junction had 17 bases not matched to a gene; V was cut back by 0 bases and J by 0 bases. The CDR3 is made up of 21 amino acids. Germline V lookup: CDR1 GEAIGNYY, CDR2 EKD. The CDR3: CACDTVLGGGYARGNTDKLIF. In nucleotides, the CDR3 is TGTGCCTGTGACACCGTGCTCGGTGGGGGATACGCGAGAGGGAACACCGATAAACTCATCTTT.